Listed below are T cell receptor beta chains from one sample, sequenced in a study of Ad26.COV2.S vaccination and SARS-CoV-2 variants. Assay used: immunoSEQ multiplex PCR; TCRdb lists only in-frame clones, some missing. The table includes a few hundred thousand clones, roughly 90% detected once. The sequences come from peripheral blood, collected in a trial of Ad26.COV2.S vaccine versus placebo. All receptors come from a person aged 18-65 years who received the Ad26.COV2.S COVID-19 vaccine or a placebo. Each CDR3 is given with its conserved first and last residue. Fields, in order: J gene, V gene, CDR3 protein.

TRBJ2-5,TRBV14,CASSRGRLGGTQYF
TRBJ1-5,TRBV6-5,CATRSQGQPQHF
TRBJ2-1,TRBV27,CASSPRRASEYNEQFF
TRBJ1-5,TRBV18,CASSRDDNQPQHF
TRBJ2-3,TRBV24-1,CATPTKNPPDTQYF
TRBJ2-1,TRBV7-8,CASSLISYNEQFF
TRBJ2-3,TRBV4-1,CASSQDKGTDTQYF
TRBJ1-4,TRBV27,CASSFRKRQGAEKLFF
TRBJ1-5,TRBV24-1,CATGKQGDQPQHF
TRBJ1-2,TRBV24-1,CATSDRRGLCYGYTF
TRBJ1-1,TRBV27,CASSARTGNTEAFF
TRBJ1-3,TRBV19,CASSMAYTASGNTIYF
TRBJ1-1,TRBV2,CASSASGGGTEAFF
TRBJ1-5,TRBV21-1,CATLPPGGPFGSNQPQHF
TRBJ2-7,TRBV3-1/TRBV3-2,CASSQGFRQGEVYEQYF
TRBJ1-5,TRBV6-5,CASKKQGASSQPQHF
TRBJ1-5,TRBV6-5,CASSDGYNQPQHF
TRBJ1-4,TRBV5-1,CASSPGGRNEKLFF
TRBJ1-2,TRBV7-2,CASSFAGLGGYGYTF
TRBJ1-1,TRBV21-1,CASSPPREYDEAFF
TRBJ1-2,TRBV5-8,CASSLIGQTNYGYTF
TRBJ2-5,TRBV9,CASSVARLAGRETQYF
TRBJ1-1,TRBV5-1,CASSLAYRGGNTEAFF
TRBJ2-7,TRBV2,CASSEGLRRGGHEQYF
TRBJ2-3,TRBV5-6,CASSLVWGSNTQYF
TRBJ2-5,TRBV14,CASSQEWGRETQYF
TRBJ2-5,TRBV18,CASSPPTGYQETQYF
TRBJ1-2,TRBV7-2,CASSLVGGNTNYGYTF
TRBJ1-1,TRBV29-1,CSVGTGGFRGNTEAFF
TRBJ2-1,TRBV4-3,CASSPGQGTYNEQFF
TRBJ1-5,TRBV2,CASSEGRRDRNQPQHF
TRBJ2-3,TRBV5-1,CASSLNPGQGSDTQYF
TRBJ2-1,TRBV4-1,CASGPPGTSYNEQFF
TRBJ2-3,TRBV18,CASSPLTGGGTDTQYF
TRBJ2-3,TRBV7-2,CASSLGLETDTQYF
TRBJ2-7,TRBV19,CASSPGTGYHEQYF
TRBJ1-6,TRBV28,CASIPGGDSPLHF
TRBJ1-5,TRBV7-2,CASSLERVQPQHF
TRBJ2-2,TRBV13,CASSLGGGWIAGELFF
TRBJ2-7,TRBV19,CASSIDPGTGKYEQYF
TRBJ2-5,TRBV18,CASSPVSVIGETQYF
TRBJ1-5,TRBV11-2,CASSLPDWPQHF
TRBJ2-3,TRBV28,CASSKPQGLITDTQYF
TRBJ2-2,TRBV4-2,CASSQERIGTANTGELFF
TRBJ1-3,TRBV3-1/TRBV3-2,CASSEGASGNTIYF
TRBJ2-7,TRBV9,CASRSHGGTGSYEQYF
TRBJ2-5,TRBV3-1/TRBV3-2,CASSQPTSWETQYF
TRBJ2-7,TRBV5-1,CASSSGTGSYEQYF
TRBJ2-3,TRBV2,CASRQVTDTQYF
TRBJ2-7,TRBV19,CASPLPRRTYEQYF
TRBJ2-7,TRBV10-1,CASSESVDYEQYF
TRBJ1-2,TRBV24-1,CATSPLEGGYTF
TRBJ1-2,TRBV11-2,CASSSTGAAEGYTF
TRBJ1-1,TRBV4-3,CASSQDTQSDTEAFF
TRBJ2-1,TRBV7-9,CASSLEPSSYNEQFF